These 22 T cell receptor beta chains originate from one sample sequenced in a study of T cell responses to AZD1222 COVID-19 vaccine. Profiled with immunoSEQ multiplex PCR; TCRdb holds only in-frame clones, not every one. The profile shows approximately 130,000 clones, 80% to 90% of them singletons. This specimen consisted of peripheral blood, obtained 28 days after the second AZD1222 dose. The source of these receptors is an adult who received the AZD1222 COVID-19 vaccine.

This chain joins TRBV2 and TRBJ2-5; TRBD2 matches 9 bases. The CDR3 length is 19 residues. Per the germline V gene, CDR1 is SNHLY and CDR2 is FYNNEI. V shed 3 bases, J shed 0 bases, and the junction held 14 bases outside the gene matches. The CDR3 nucleotides are TGTGCCAGCAGTGATCCGGCTAGCGGGACAATTCGATACCAAGAGACCCAGTACTTC. Its protein product is CASSDPASGTIRYQETQYF.

The chain uses TRBV9 and TRBJ2-3, with D unclear. Trimming stripped 3 bases from V and 0 bases from J, with 5 bases between. The CDR3 is 13 residues long. Per the germline V gene, CDR1 is SGDLS and CDR2 is YYNGEE. The CDR3 spells CASSGPSTDTQYF. The DNA for the CDR3 is TGTGCCAGCAGCGGTCCTAGCACAGATACGCAGTATTTT.

The CDR3 DNA follows: TGTGCCAGCAGTTACTCGGAGACCCAGTACTTC. Encoded protein: CASSYSETQYF. The gene calls are TRBV6-2 or TRBV6-3 and TRBJ2-5, with D hard to call. Trimming cost V 0 bases and J 5 bases, with 1 base left between them. Germline CDR1 MNHEY, CDR2 SVGEGT. CDR3 size: 11 residues.

The chain has TRBV5-1 and TRBJ2-7; the D gene is possibly TRBD1 (5 bases). The CDR3 consists of 15 residues. The germline V gene has CDR1 SGHRS and CDR2 YFSETQ. Trimming took off 1 base at V and 6 bases at J, with 17 bases between the two ends. The CDR3 loop is CASSLQGQRVSEQYF. DNA for the CDR3: TGCGCCAGCAGCTTGCAAGGACAACGTGTTTCCGAGCAGTACTTC. Full variable domain (rest looked up from reference TRBV5-1 and TRBJ2-7): KAGVTQTPRYLIKTRGQQVTLSCSPISGHRSVSWYQQTPGQGLQFLFEYFSETQRNKGNFPGRFSGRQFSNSRSEMNVSTLELGDSALYLCASSLQGQRVSEQYFGPGTRLTVT.

V and J are TRBV7-9 and TRBJ1-2; 9 positions match TRBD1. This CDR3 has 15 amino acids. V gave up 8 bases and J gave up 7 bases; unmatched junction bases: 14. Germline V gene lookup returns CDR1 SEHNR and CDR2 FQNEAQ (reference sequence). CDR3 amino acids: CASGRSGQGIGGYTF. The CDR3 DNA follows: TGTGCCAGCGGGCGTAGCGGACAGGGGATCGGTGGCTACACCTTC.

This CDR3 reads CASSLTPESPLHF. The DNA of the CDR3 is TGTGCCAGCAGCTTGACACCTGAATCACCCCTCCACTTT. V gene TRBV11-2 combines with J gene TRBJ1-6; D not resolved. Germline values: CDR1 SGHAT, CDR2 FQNNGV. With 3 bases removed from V and 10 bases from J, the gap between germline ends came to 10 bases. The CDR3 is made up of 13 amino acids.

The table lists this clone with a count of one. The chain links TRBV6-5 to TRBJ1-2; D perhaps matches TRBD1 (5 bases). Germline V lookup: CDR1 MNHEY, CDR2 SVGAGI. The CDR3 loop spans 13 amino acids. With 0 bases removed from V and 7 bases from J, the gap between germline ends came to 9 bases. CDR3 in amino acids: CASSYSGLGGYTF. CDR3 DNA sequence: TGTGCCAGCAGTTACTCGGGACTTGGTGGCTACACCTTC.

The chain couples TRBV7-9 to TRBJ1-2, with D hard to call. The CDR3 spans 13 residues. Germline V gene lookup returns CDR1 SEHNR and CDR2 FQNEAQ (reference sequence). Trimming removed 0 bases at V and 5 bases at J, with 7 bases between. DNA of the CDR3: TGTGCCAGCAGCTTAGCATTGGTATATGGCTACACCTTC. Amino acids: CASSLALVYGYTF. Using reference TRBV7-9 and TRBJ1-2 for the parts outside the CDR3, the full variable domain is DTGVSQNPRHKITKRGQNVTFRCDPISEHNRLYWYRQTLGQGPEFLTYFQNEAQLEKSRLLSDRFSAERPKGSFSTLEIQRTEQGDSAMYLCASSLALVYGYTFGSGTRLTVV.

This chain links TRBV7-9 with TRBJ1-5, with D hard to call. V was clipped by 1 base and J by 5 bases, with 6 bases between them. In germline, CDR1 is SEHNR, CDR2 FQNEAQ (reference sequence). This CDR3 has 13 residues. The CDR3 sequence is CASSLGGDQPQHF. In DNA, the CDR3 is TGTGCCAGCAGCTTAGGTGGGGATCAGCCCCAGCATTTT.

V usage is TRBV4-2 and J usage is TRBJ2-1; TRBD2 matches 15 bases. The CDR3 covers 16 residues. V trimming: 4 bases; J trimming: 8 bases; junction bases outside the gene matches: 6. Germline lookup yields CDR1 LGHNA and CDR2 YNFKEQ. This CDR3 is CASSRTGTSGGHEQFF. The CDR3 bases are TGTGCCAGCAGCCGGACCGGGACTAGCGGGGGGCATGAGCAGTTCTTC.

This chain joins TRBV11-2 and TRBJ1-6; D call uncertain. The V end was cut by 5 bases, the J end by 5 bases, with 10 bases between. The CDR3 has 14 residues. CDR1 SGHAT and CDR2 FQNNGV come from the germline V gene. This CDR3 is CASSPDINNSPLHF. In nucleotides, the CDR3 is TGTGCCAGCAGCCCCGACATAAATAATTCACCCCTCCACTTT.

This clone was detected once. The CDR3: CAPRVAEGDYNEQFF. The CDR3 region has the DNA TGTGCTCCAAGGGTAGCGGAGGGGGACTACAATGAGCAGTTCTTC. The rearrangement uses TRBV30 and TRBJ2-1; either TRBD1 or TRBD2 may supply D (6 bases each). Germline V gene data show CDR1 as GTSNPN and CDR2 as SVGIG (reference sequence). This CDR3 spans 15 amino acids.

DNA of the CDR3: TGTGCCAGCAGCCAAAAACAGGGCGATAGCAATCAGCCCCAGCATTTT. Its protein product is CASSQKQGDSNQPQHF. The chain couples TRBV4-2 to TRBJ1-5; TRBD1 is a possible D gene (6 bases). V was pared by 2 bases and J by 0 bases, with 11 bases between. This CDR3 has 16 amino acids. The germline V gene has CDR1 LGHNA and CDR2 YNFKEQ.

J is TRBJ2-2 and V is TRBV6-2 or TRBV6-3, with TRBD1 identical over 7 bases. V trimming: 4 bases; J trimming: 4 bases; junction bases outside the gene matches: 6. The CDR3 loop spans 15 amino acids. Germline assignment: CDR1 MNHEY and CDR2 SVGEGT. The CDR3 region has the DNA TGTGCCAGCAGTTTGACAGGGTACAGCACCGGGGAGCTGTTTTTT. It translates to CASSLTGYSTGELFF.

This clone showed up just once. V and J are TRBV4-3 and TRBJ1-4; D uncertain. Germline CDR1 and CDR2: LGHNA and YSLEER. There are 16 residues in the CDR3. The V end was cut by 0 bases, the J end by 3 bases, with 11 bases between. The CDR3 protein is CASSQDQPPANEKLFF. The CDR3 coding sequence is TGCGCCAGCAGCCAAGATCAACCACCGGCTAATGAAAAACTGTTTTTT.

This clone was counted a few times. Other DNA sequences in the same sample also yield this CDR3. The chain employs TRBV19 and TRBJ2-2, with 8 bases that match TRBD1. Trimming at V came to 2 bases and at J to 4 bases, leaving 0 bases not matched to a gene. The CDR3 is 14 residues long. The germline CDR1 and CDR2 sequences are LNHDA and SQIVND (reference sequence). For the CDR3, the DNA is TGTGCCAGTAGTATACAGGGGGCCACCGGGGAGCTGTTTTTT. It yields the protein CASSIQGATGELFF.

The chain has TRBV25-1 and TRBJ1-1; D ambiguous. CDR1 and CDR2 from the germline V gene are MGHDK and SYGVNS. The CDR3 extends over 13 amino acids. The ends were cut back, 1 base at V and 4 bases at J, with 7 bases in the middle. The CDR3 reads CASSEWGGTEAFF. DNA of the CDR3: TGTGCCAGCAGTGAATGGGGAGGCACTGAAGCTTTCTTT.

V is TRBV18 and J is TRBJ1-4; TRBD1 aligns across 9 bases. Germline V gene data show CDR1 as KGHSH and CDR2 as LQKENI. J lost 8 bases, V lost 3 bases, and 7 bases had no gene match. The CDR3 is 15 residues long. Here the CDR3 reads CASSPRDREQEKLFF. The CDR3 nucleotides are TGTGCCAGCTCACCGCGGGACAGGGAACAAGAAAAACTGTTTTTT.

The genes are TRBV3-1 (or the pseudogene TRBV3-2) and TRBJ2-3; D is unclear. Per the germline V gene, CDR1 is LGHDT and CDR2 is YNNKEL (reference sequence). The CDR3 covers 14 residues. V was shortened by 0 bases and J by 4 bases, with 8 bases between the two germline ends. In DNA form, the CDR3 reads TGTGCCAGCAGCCAAGAGGGCGTACCAGATACGCAGTATTTT. The encoded protein is CASSQEGVPDTQYF.

The chain recombines TRBV29-1 with TRBJ2-5; tentatively, D is TRBD1 or TRBD2 (6 bases each). This CDR3 has 12 residues. From germline, CDR1 is SQVTM and CDR2 ANQGSEA. CDR3 bases: TGCAGTGGGGGGCAGATTCAAGAGACCCAGTACTTC. Translated, it gives CSGGQIQETQYF.

The chain joins TRBV13 to TRBJ1-5; D is undetermined. In germline, CDR1 is PRHDT, CDR2 FYEKMQ (reference sequence). Trimming stripped 4 bases from V and 2 bases from J, with 6 bases between. The CDR3 runs 13 residues. The DNA for the CDR3 is TGTGCCAGCAGCTCCGAGGGCAATCAGCCCCAGCATTTT. Its protein is CASSSEGNQPQHF.

The chain combines TRBV3-1 (or the pseudogene TRBV3-2) with TRBJ2-2; no clear D gene. The length of the CDR3 is 13 residues. The germline V gene has CDR1 LGHDT and CDR2 YNNKEL (reference sequence). Trimming left V 1 base short and J 5 bases short, with 5 bases between. CDR3 region: CASSQVSTGELFF. The CDR3 DNA reads TGTGCCAGCAGCCAAGTAAGTACCGGGGAGCTGTTTTTT.